This paragraph covers one TCR beta chain sequence. The antigen is unknown. Sequenced material consisted of expressed TCRB transcripts (all of the isolated RNA was reverse transcribed). The table came from immunoSEQ multiplex PCR; TCRdb's copy has only in-frame clones and leaves some out. The repertoire has more than 250,000 clones, approximately 15% of them found once; the top ten carry roughly 0.015%. The data originate from a study of beta chain features in type 1 diabetes. Study-level background: Cell yields, age and gender were similar between patients and healthy donors.

The purity of all sorted populations exceeded 95%. Germline V CDR1 and CDR2: SGDLS, YYNGEE. With V trimmed by 3 bases and J by 4 bases, 4 bases remained unmatched. The CDR3 spans 13 residues. General study results and limits: Among all four CD4+ subsets, Type 1 diabetes patients had TCRB CDR3s that were moderately but significantly shorter. PCR may have favored shorter templates equally in patients and controls. Compared to healthy donors, patients appeared to have naive, central memory and Treg TCRB repertoires that were more alike.

The receptor comes from a man aged 18-30 years with type 1 diabetes. Sequenced input: naive CD4+ T cells from blood. The chain carries TRBV9 and TRBJ2-7; 7 bases are a match to TRBD1. CDR3 protein: CASSEGTEYEQYF. For the CDR3, the DNA is TGTGCCAGCAGCGAGGGGACAGAGTACGAGCAGTACTTC. The full variable domain, completed using reference TRBV9 and TRBJ2-7, is DSGVTQTPKHLITATGQRVTLRCSPRSGDLSVYWYQQSLDQGLQFLIQYYNGEERAKGNILERFSAQQFPDLHSELNLSSLELGDSALYFCASSEGTEYEQYFGPGTRLTVT.